This paragraph covers one T cell receptor (beta chain) sequence. The data originate from a study of blood T cell repertoires in COVID-19. Assay used: immunoSEQ multiplex PCR; TCRdb lists only in-frame clones, some missing. The sample has 81,000 or so clones; 92% are singletons. This CDR3 has 17 amino acids. Per the germline V gene, CDR1 is LGHDT and CDR2 is YNNKEL (reference sequence). V shed 1 base, J shed 1 base, and the junction held 8 bases outside the gene matches. This receptor was identified in an older woman with active COVID-19. The rearrangement links TRBV3-1 (or the pseudogene TRBV3-2) to TRBJ2-3; 7 bases are shared with TRBD1. The sequenced sample consisted of peripheral blood. Here the CDR3 reads CASSQGGQGVRTDTQYF. The CDR3, as DNA: TGTGCCAGCAGCCAAGGGGGGCAGGGGGTTCGCACAGATACGCAGTATTTT.